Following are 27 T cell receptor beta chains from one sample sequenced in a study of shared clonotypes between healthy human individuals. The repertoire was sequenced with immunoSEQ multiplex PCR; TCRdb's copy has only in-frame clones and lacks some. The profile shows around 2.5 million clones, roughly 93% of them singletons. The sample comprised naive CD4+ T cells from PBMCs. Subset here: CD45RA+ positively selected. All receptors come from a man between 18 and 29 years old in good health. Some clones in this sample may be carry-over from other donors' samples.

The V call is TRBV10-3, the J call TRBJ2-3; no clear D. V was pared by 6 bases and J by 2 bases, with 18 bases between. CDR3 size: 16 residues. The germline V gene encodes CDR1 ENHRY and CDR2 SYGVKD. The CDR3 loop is CAIRASRARDTDTQYF. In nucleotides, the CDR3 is TGTGCCATCAGAGCATCCCGGGCAAGAGACACAGATACGCAGTATTTT.

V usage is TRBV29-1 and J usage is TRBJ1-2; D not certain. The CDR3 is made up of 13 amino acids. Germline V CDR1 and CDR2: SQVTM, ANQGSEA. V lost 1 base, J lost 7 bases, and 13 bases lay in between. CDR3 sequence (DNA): TGCAGCGTTGAAGCACCCCGGATTCGTGGCTACACCTTC. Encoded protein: CSVEAPRIRGYTF.

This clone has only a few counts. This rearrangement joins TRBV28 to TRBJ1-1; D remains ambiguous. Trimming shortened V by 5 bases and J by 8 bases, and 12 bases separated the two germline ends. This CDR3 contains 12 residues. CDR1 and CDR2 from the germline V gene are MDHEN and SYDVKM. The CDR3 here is CASSRTEREAFF. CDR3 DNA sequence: TGTGCCAGCAGTCGGACGGAAAGAGAAGCTTTCTTT.

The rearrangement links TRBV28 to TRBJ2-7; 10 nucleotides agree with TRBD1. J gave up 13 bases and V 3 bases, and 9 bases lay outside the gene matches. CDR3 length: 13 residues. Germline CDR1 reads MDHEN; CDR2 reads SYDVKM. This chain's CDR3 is CASSFRQGAERYF. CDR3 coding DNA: TGTGCCAGCAGTTTCCGACAGGGGGCCGAGCGATACTTC.

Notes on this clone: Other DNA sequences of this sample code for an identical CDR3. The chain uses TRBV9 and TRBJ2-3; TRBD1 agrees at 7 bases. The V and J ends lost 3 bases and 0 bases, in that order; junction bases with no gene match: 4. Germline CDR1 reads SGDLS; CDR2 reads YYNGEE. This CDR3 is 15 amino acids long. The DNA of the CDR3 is TGTGCCAGCAGCGCCCGGACAGGAAGCACAGATACGCAGTATTTT. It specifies CASSARTGSTDTQYF. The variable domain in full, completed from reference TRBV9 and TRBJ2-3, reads DSGVTQTPKHLITATGQRVTLRCSPRSGDLSVYWYQQSLDQGLQFLIQYYNGEERAKGNILERFSAQQFPDLHSELNLSSLELGDSALYFCASSARTGSTDTQYFGPGTRLTVL.

CDR3 protein: CASSFGHYEQYF. The DNA for the CDR3 is TGTGCCAGCAGCTTCGGCCATTACGAGCAGTACTTC. The rearrangement joins TRBV11-2 to TRBJ2-7; D not resolved. This CDR3 has 12 amino acids. Trimming took 3 bases from V and 4 from J, leaving 7 bases between them. CDR1 and CDR2 (germline): SGHAT, FQNNGV.

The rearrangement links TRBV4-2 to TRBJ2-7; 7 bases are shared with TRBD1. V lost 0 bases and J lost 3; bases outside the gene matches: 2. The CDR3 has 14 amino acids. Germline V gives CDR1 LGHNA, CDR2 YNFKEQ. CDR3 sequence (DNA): TGTGCCAGCAGCCAAGAACAGGGGTTCTACGAGCAGTACTTC. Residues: CASSQEQGFYEQYF.

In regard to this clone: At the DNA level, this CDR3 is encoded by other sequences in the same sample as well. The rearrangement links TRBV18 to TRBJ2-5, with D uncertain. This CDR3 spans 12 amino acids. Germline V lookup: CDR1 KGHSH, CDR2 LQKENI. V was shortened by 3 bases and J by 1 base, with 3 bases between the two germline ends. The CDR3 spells CASSPGQETQYF. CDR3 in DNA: TGTGCCAGCTCACCGGGCCAAGAGACCCAGTACTTC.

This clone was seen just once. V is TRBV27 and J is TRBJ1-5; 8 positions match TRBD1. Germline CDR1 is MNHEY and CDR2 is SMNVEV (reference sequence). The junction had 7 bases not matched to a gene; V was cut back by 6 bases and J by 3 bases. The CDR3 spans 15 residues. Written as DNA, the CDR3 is TGTGCCAGCAGGGGGACAGGTAGGGTCAATCAGCCCCAGCATTTT. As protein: CASRGTGRVNQPQHF.

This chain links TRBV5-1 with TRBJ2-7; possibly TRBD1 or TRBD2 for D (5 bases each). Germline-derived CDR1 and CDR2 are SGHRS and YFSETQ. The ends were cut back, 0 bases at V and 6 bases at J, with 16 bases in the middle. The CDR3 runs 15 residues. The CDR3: CASSLDGDVLFEQYF. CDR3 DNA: TGCGCCAGCAGCTTGGACGGGGACGTCCTCTTCGAGCAGTACTTC.

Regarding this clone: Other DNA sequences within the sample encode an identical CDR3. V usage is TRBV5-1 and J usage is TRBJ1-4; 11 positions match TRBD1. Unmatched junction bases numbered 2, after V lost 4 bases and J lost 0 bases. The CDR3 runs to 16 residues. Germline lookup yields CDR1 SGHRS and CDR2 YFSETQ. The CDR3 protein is CASSPGQGATNEKLFF. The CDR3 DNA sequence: TGCGCCAGCAGCCCGGGACAGGGGGCAACTAATGAAAAACTGTTTTTT.

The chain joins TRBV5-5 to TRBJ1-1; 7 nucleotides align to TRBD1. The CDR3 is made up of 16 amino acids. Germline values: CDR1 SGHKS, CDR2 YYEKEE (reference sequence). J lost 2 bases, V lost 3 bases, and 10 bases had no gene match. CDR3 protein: CASSSGQPFYNTEAFF. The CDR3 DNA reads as TGTGCCAGCAGCTCGGGACAGCCTTTCTATAACACTGAAGCTTTCTTT.

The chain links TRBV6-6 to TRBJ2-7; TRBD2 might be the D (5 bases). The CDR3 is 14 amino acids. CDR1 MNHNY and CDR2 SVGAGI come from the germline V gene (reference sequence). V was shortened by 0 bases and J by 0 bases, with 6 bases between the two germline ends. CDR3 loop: CASSYSGNSYEQYF. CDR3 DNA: TGTGCCAGCAGTTACTCCGGGAACTCCTACGAGCAGTACTTC.

The CDR3 sequence: CASQAGFGVYEQYF. CDR3 bases: TGTGCTAGCCAGGCTGGGTTCGGAGTTTACGAGCAGTACTTC. The V call is TRBV12-5, the J call TRBJ2-7; D ambiguous. Germline CDR1 is LGHNT and CDR2 is FRNRAP. The CDR3 is made up of 14 amino acids. V was cut by 9 bases and J by 4 bases, with 19 bases left in between.

The CDR3 reads CASSLVGSTEAFF. The CDR3 DNA reads TGTGCCAGCAGCTTAGTGGGGAGCACTGAAGCTTTCTTT. The chain combines TRBV7-2 with TRBJ1-1; D is ambiguous. Germline V gene data show CDR1 as SGHTA and CDR2 as FQGNSA. The CDR3 is made up of 13 amino acids. V was cut by 1 base and J by 4 bases, with 7 bases left in between.

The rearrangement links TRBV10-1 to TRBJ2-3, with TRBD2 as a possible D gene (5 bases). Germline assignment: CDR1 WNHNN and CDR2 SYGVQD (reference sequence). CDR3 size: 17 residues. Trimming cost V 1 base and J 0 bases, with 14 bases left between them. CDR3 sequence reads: CASSECIEAVSTDTQYF. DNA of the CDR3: TGCGCCAGCAGTGAGTGCATAGAAGCGGTTAGCACAGATACGCAGTATTTT.

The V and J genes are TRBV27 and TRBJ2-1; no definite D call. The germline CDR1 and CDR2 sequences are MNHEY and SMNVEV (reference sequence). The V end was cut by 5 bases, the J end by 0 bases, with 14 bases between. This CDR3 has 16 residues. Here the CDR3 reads CASSGVGWSSYNEQFF. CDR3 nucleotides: TGTGCCAGCAGTGGGGTTGGATGGAGCTCCTACAATGAGCAGTTCTTC.

The CDR3 nucleotides are TGTGCCAGCAGCCGGGCCTCTCCCACCATATATTTT. Protein sequence: CASSRASPTIYF. The V and J genes are TRBV28 and TRBJ1-3; D gene unclear. This CDR3 comprises 12 residues. Trimming shortened V by 6 bases and J by 9 bases, and 12 bases separated the two germline ends. Looked up from germline, CDR1 is MDHEN and CDR2 is SYDVKM. The full variable domain, its missing parts supplied by reference TRBV28 and TRBJ1-3, is DVKVTQSSRYLVKRTGEKVFLECVQDMDHENMFWYRQDPGLGLRLIYFSYDVKMKEKGDIPEGYSVSREKKERFSLILESASTNQTSMYLCASSRASPTIYFGEGSWLTVV.

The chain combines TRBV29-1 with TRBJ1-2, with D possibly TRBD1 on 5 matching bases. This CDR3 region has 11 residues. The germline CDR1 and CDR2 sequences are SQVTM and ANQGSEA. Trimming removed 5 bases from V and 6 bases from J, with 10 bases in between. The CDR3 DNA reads TGCAGCGTTCTCAGGGTGGATGGCTACACCTTC. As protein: CSVLRVDGYTF.

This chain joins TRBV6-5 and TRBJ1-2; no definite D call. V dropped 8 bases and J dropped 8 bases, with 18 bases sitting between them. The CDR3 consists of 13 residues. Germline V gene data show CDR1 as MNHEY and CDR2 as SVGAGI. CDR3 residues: CASRDGPMGGYTF. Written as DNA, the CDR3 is TGTGCCAGCCGCGACGGACCTATGGGGGGCTACACCTTC.

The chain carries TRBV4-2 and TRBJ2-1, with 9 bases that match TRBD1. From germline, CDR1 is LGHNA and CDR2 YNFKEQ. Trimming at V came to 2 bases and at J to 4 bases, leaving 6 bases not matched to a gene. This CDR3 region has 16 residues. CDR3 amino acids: CASSQTRDREYNEQFF. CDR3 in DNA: TGTGCCAGCAGCCAAACCCGGGACAGGGAGTACAATGAGCAGTTCTTC.

CDR3: CASSEIWGGLINQPQHF. The CDR3 DNA sequence: TGTGCCAGCAGTGAAATTTGGGGGGGGCTAATCAATCAGCCCCAGCATTTT. The rearrangement links TRBV6-1 to TRBJ1-5; weak D call: TRBD1 (6 bases). This CDR3 spans 17 amino acids. Trimming removed 2 bases at V and 3 bases at J, with 17 bases between. In germline, CDR1 is MNHNS, CDR2 SASEGT.

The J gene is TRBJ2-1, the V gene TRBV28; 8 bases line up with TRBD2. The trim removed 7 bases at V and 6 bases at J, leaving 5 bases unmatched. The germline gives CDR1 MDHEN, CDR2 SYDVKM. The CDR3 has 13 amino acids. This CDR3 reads CASKGGGTNEQFF. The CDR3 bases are TGTGCCAGCAAGGGCGGGGGGACCAATGAGCAGTTCTTC.

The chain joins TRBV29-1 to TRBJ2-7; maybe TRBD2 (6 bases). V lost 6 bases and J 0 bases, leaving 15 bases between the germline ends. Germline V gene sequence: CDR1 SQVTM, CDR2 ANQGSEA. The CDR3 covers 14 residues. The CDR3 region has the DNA TGCAGCGTGGCCCCGGGGGTCTCCTCCTACGAGCAGTACTTC. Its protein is CSVAPGVSSYEQYF.

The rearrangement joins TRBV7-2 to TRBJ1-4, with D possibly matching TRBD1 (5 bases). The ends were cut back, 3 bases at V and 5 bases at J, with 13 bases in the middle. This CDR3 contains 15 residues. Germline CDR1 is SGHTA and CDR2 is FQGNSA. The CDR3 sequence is CASSFGGTLNEKLFF. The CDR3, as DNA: TGTGCCAGCAGCTTCGGGGGGACGCTCAATGAAAAACTGTTTTTT. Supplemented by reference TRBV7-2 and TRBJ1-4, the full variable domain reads GAGVSQSPSNKVTEKGKDVELRCDPISGHTALYWYRQSLGQGLEFLIYFQGNSAPDKSGLPSDRFSAERTGGSVSTLTIQRTQQEDSAVYLCASSFGGTLNEKLFFGSGTQLSVL.

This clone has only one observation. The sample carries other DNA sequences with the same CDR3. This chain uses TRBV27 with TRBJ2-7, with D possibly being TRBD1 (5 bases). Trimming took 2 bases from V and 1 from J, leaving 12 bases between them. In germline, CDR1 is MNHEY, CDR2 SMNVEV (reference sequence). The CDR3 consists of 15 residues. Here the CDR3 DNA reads TGTGCCAGCAGTTTAGGGCAGGGTCGATCCTACGAGCAGTACTTC. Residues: CASSLGQGRSYEQYF.

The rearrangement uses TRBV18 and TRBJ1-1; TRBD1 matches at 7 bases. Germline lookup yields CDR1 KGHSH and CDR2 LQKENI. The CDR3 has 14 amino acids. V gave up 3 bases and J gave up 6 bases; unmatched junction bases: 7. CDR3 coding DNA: TGTGCCAGCTCACCTGGAATCGGGACAGCTGAAGCTTTCTTT. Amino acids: CASSPGIGTAEAFF.